This entry features one T cell receptor beta chain sequence. What antigen it recognizes has not been identified. No per-base quality is available; no much larger clone lies one base away. These data originate in a study of T cell responses to AZD1222 COVID-19 vaccine (dated by TCRdb to the early 2020s). As for the study more broadly: TCR sequencing was performed for 230 to 250 trial participants, of whom about 200 were given two doses of AZD1222 and around 25 were given two doses of MenACWY control vaccine. Trial participants were enrolled by age into subgroups of 18-55, 56-69 and 70-plus years, and around 150, 29 and 61 TCR-sequenced participants, respectively, were included in these subgroups. The research as a whole found: Conclusions about previously exposed vaccinees are limited, since just five to seven AZD1222 recipients were seropositive for SARS-CoV-2 at baseline. No day 14 peak-response samples were available, so repertoires were characterized only after the peak T cell response. The vaccine-associated CD4 TCRs covered the entire spike protein, and the dominant responses fell in regions 160-218 and 743-854. Participants were mostly white British and included more females than males, and it was suggested by the authors that clonal diversity may have been underestimated. The 56-69-year group was small, and its depth increase did not reach significance, likely because of low power. Spike-specific TCR breadth and depth rose significantly after two AZD1222 doses compared with day 0 and with MenACWY recipients. Reportedly, almost half of the unique spike-specific TCRs recognized epitopes lying outside the regions that are mutated in the B.1.351 and B.1.1.7 variants.

Explained via the paper, the time point label denotes: baseline before first vaccination. According to the study, the label for this sample's treatment or condition signals: meningococcal conjugate vaccine given as trial control. Samples from vaccinated people were obtained from the UK trials COV001 and COV002, which included a single-blind randomized controlled phase 2/3 trial of AZD1222 (ChAdOx1 nCoV-19) in healthy adults. For TCRbeta chain sequencing, PBMC samples were collected from trial participants at day 0 and at day 28 after the second dose. The CDR3 regions of human TCRbeta chains were analyzed by immunosequencing. As for the authors' bioinformatics: Repertoire TCRs were checked for matches against a reference library of SARS-CoV-2-specific TCRs that had been generated using the MIRA antigen-specificity platform. Breadth meant the fraction of unique TCRs that were SARS-CoV-2-associated, whereas depth meant the fraction of total T cells that were SARS-CoV-2-associated. Using the MIRA data, each spike-specific TCR was mapped to the spike region that the TCR reacts to and placed in a CD4 or CD8 class. Log10-transformed breadth and depth values were compared by one-way ANOVA with Sidak's multiple comparisons tests. TCRdb stores this immuneACCESS table with in-frame sequences only. Part of the clones is absent; in the studies checked, under half of the shortfall reflects unresolved V genes, and no reason is known for the rest. V, J and clone size are those of that table, while D and trimming were read from the DNA. Here the sample has around 78,000 clones; approximately 86% occur a single time. The biggest ten clones account for more than 4.5% of the sample.

From the cysteine through the phenylalanine, the CDR3 covers 14 amino acids. This entry keeps only the CDR3 DNA: 42 bases, framed from base 1. Per the germline V gene, MDHEN is the CDR1 and SYDVKM is the CDR2. The V and J ends are trimmed by 5 bases and 3 bases, leaving 13 bases between them. Specimen: peripheral blood, collected on day 0 of MenACWY control vaccination. Recombination joined TRBV28 with TRBJ1-2; tentative D gene TRBD1, with 6 bases matching. The source is an adult in good health. The DNA sequence is as follows: TGTGCCAGCAGTGGGGGGGCAGAGTACTATGGCTACACCTTC. This yields the protein CASSGGAEYYGYTF.